This T cell receptor (beta chain) emerged from a study of T cell repertoires in ileal Crohn's disease. Across the study: Thiopurines (11) or anti-TNF agents (roughly 17) were given postoperatively to about half.

The time point is: neoterminal ileum biopsy at postoperative endoscopy, about 6 months after surgery. V lost 4 bases to trimming and J lost 1 base; unmatched junction nucleotides: 18. CDR3 size: 19 residues. CDR1 and CDR2 from the germline V gene are SGHDN and FVKESK. Per sample, roughly 530 nanograms of biopsy DNA were TCRB immunosequenced. Here immunoSEQ multiplex PCR was the method, and the copy in TCRdb shows in-frame clones only, minus some. The profile shows more than 50,000 clones, about 89% of them singletons. The material sequenced was ileal tissue. This TCR was recovered from an adult with Crohn's disease. The chain recombines TRBV14 with TRBJ1-1, with TRBD1 matching 7 bases. CDR3 loop: CASSPTHQHRGRWNTEAFF. In DNA, the CDR3 is TGTGCCAGCAGCCCAACCCACCAACACAGGGGAAGATGGAACACTGAAGCTTTCTTT.